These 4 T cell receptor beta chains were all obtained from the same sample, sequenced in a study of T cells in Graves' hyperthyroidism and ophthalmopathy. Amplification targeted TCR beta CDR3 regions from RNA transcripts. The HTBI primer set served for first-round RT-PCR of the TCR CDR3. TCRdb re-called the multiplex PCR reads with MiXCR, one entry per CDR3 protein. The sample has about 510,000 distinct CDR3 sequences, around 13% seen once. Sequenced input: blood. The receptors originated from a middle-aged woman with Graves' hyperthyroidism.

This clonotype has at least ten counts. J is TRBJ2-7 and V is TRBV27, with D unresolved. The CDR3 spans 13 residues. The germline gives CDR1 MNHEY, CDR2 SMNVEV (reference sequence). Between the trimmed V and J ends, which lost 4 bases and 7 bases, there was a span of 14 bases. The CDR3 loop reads CASSYTTGPEQYF. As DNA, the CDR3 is TGTGCCAGCAGTTACACTACCGGGCCAGAGCAGTACTTC.

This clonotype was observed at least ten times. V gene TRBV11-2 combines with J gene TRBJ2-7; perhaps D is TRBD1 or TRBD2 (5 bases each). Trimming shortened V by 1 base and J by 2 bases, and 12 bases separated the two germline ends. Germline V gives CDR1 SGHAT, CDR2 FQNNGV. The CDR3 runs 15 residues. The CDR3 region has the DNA TGTGCCAGCAGCTTAGGATTTGGGGGAGCCTACGAGCAGTACTTC. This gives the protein CASSLGFGGAYEQYF. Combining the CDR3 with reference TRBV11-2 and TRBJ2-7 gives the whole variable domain EAGVAQSPRYKIIEKRQSVAFWCNPISGHATLYWYQQILGQGPKLLIQFQNNGVVDDSQLPKDRFSAERLKGVDSTLKIQPAKLEDSAVYLCASSLGFGGAYEQYFGPGTRLTVT.

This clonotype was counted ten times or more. This chain's CDR3 is CASSQDGGLSHEQYF. CDR3 coding DNA: TGCGCCAGCAGCCAAGATGGGGGACTTTCCCACGAGCAGTACTTC. The chain has TRBV4-1 and TRBJ2-7; a possible D gene is TRBD2 (6 bases). V shed 0 bases and J shed 5 bases, with 14 bases lying between them. Looked up from germline, CDR1 is MGHRA and CDR2 is YSYEKL. The CDR3 extends over 15 amino acids.

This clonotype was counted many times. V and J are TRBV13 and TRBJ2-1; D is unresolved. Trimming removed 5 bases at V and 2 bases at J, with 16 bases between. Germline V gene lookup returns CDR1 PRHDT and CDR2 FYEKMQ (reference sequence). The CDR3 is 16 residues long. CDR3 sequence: CASSRPPAKTYNEQFF. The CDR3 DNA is TGTGCCAGCAGCCGACCCCCAGCGAAGACCTACAATGAGCAGTTCTTC.